The 31 T cell receptor beta chains reported below all come from one sample, sequenced in a study of blood T cells in healthy people across ages. Then a second PCR, running roughly 7 to 11 cycles, was carried out with a sample-barcoded 5' primer and a J-beta primer mix. One entry per CDR3 protein, called by TCRdb with MiXCR from the 5' RACE reads. The sample contains around 1,800,000 distinct CDR3 sequences, 39% of which appear only once. The sequencing input was blood. The source of these receptors is a human donor in good health.

This clonotype was seen a handful of times. This rearrangement joins TRBV7-2 to TRBJ2-5, with TRBD2 matching over 12 bases. CDR3 length: 16 amino acids. Germline V CDR1 and CDR2: SGHTA, FQGNSA. Trimming removed 1 base from V and 6 bases from J; junction bases left unmatched: 6. CDR3 sequence reads: CASSLVPTSGGKTQYF. As DNA, the CDR3 is TGTGCCAGCAGCTTAGTACCGACTAGCGGGGGTAAGACCCAGTACTTC.

The rearrangement joins TRBV9 to TRBJ1-2; D might be TRBD1 (5 bases). This CDR3 is built from 17 residues. Germline loops: CDR1 SGDLS, CDR2 YYNGEE. V was shortened by 0 bases and J by 4 bases, with 19 bases between the two germline ends. CDR3 in amino acids: CASSVGFQGGGGYGYTF. The CDR3 bases are TGTGCCAGCAGCGTAGGCTTTCAGGGAGGAGGAGGCTATGGCTACACCTTC.

There are a few counts of this clonotype. An end of the junction differs from the germline gene, which may be a read error. The chain is built from TRBV12-3 or TRBV12-4 and TRBJ1-2; perhaps TRBD1 as D (6 bases). The CDR3 has 14 residues. This CDR3 reads CAGSTGTESYGYTF. The CDR3 DNA sequence: TGTGCCGGCAGTACAGGGACTGAAAGCTATGGCTACACCTTC.

This sequence joins TRBV7-9 and TRBJ2-4; D not certain. This CDR3 is 14 amino acids long. Germline V CDR1 and CDR2: SEHNR, FQNEAQ (reference sequence). Between the trimmed V and J ends, which lost 0 bases and 15 bases, there was a span of 18 bases. This CDR3 is CASSLALETPVVYF. As DNA, the CDR3 is TGTGCCAGCAGCTTAGCGCTAGAGACCCCGGTAGTGTACTTC.

The chain is built from TRBV20-1 and TRBJ2-4; 9 bases are shared with TRBD2. J was trimmed by 1 base and V by 0 bases; bases with no gene match: 4. CDR3 length: 16 residues. CDR1 is DFQATT, CDR2 SNEGSKA, per germline (reference sequence). The CDR3 is CSAREAGGFAKNIQYF. CDR3 DNA sequence: TGCAGTGCTAGAGAGGCGGGGGGGTTCGCCAAAAACATTCAGTACTTC.

This clonotype has ten or more counts. This chain uses TRBV10-3 with TRBJ2-1; TRBD2 agrees at 7 bases. Per germline, CDR1 ENHRY and CDR2 SYGVKD. CDR3 size: 13 residues. The ends lost 6 bases at V and 7 bases at J; junction bases unmatched: 6. The CDR3 here is CAIRLAGGNEQFF. DNA of the CDR3: TGTGCCATCAGGTTAGCGGGCGGGAATGAGCAGTTCTTC.

This clonotype has more than one count but fewer than ten. The chain couples TRBV28 to TRBJ2-7; TRBD1 matches 9 bases. Germline trimming cut 5 bases from V and 4 bases from J; bases unmatched to any gene: 12. The CDR3 is 16 residues long. Germline V gene data show CDR1 as MDHEN and CDR2 as SYDVKM. In DNA form, the CDR3 reads TGTGCCAGCAGTCCCTACCCTGGGACAGGGAATTACGAGCAGTACTTC. This translates into CASSPYPGTGNYEQYF.

The chain links TRBV30 to TRBJ2-7; D possibly matches TRBD1 or TRBD2 (6 bases each). This CDR3 is 13 amino acids long. Trimming shortened V by 5 bases and J by 3 bases, and 14 bases separated the two germline ends. CDR1 GTSNPN and CDR2 SVGIG come from the germline V gene (reference sequence). The CDR3 DNA is TGTGCCTGGTCGGGGGACATGGGCTACGAGCAGTACTTC. Its translation: CAWSGDMGYEQYF.

A remark on this clonotype: A much larger clonotype is one base distant, so this may be a read error. V usage is TRBV5-1 and J usage is TRBJ2-4, with D possibly being TRBD1 or TRBD2 (5 bases each). Germline CDR1 reads SGHRS; CDR2 reads YFSETQ. There are 14 residues in the CDR3. V lost 4 bases, J lost 8 bases, and 16 bases lay in between. DNA for the CDR3: TGCGCCAGCAGCCCACGACGGGGCGGCGACATTCAGTACTTC. This gives the protein CASSPRRGGDIQYF.

As for this clonotype: The junction shows a germline mismatch at one end, possibly a read error. The V gene is TRBV10-3, the J gene TRBJ1-1, with a possible D match to TRBD1 (6 bases). The CDR3 runs 13 residues. The germline V gene encodes CDR1 ENHRY and CDR2 SYGVKD. CDR3 amino acids: CAISGRQDTEAFF. The CDR3 DNA is TGTGCCATCAGTGGGCGACAGGACACTGAGGCTTTCTTT.

The chain uses TRBV30 and TRBJ1-5; a possible D gene is TRBD1 (5 bases). The CDR3 extends over 16 amino acids. Germline CDR1 reads GTSNPN; CDR2 reads SVGIG (reference sequence). The ends were cut back, 0 bases at V and 2 bases at J, with 14 bases in the middle. The CDR3 reads CAWSVVRGSGNQPQHF. The DNA of the CDR3 is TGTGCCTGGAGTGTAGTCCGGGGGTCTGGCAATCAGCCCCAGCATTTT.

This rearrangement joins TRBV7-3 to TRBJ1-1; 10 nucleotides line up with TRBD1. Germline V gives CDR1 SGHTA, CDR2 FQGTGA. This CDR3 has 17 amino acids. The ends lost 9 bases at V and 3 bases at J; junction bases unmatched: 16. Here the CDR3 reads CASTLTGGDHVDTEAFF. The CDR3 nucleotides read TGTGCCAGTACCTTGACAGGGGGCGACCATGTTGACACTGAAGCTTTCTTT. Drawing the rest from reference TRBV7-3 and TRBJ1-1, the complete variable domain is GAGVSQTPSNKVTEKGKYVELRCDPISGHTALYWYRQSLGQGPEFLIYFQGTGAADDSGLPNDRFFAVRPEGSVSTLKIQRTERGDSAVYLCASTLTGGDHVDTEAFFGQGTRLTVV.

This clonotype was seen more than once but under ten times. This chain links TRBV12-3 or TRBV12-4 with TRBJ2-1, with D uncertain. Trimming shortened V by 3 bases and J by 7 bases, and 16 bases separated the two germline ends. This CDR3 has 15 residues. The CDR3, as DNA: TGTGCCAGCAGTTTTCGACGTTCCCGTTCGAATGAGCAGTTCTTC. It encodes CASSFRRSRSNEQFF.

The chain joins TRBV6-2 or TRBV6-3 to TRBJ2-7, with TRBD1 matching over 7 bases. The V segment lost 0 bases and the J segment 5 bases; nucleotides outside the gene matches: 10. Germline CDR1 MNHEY, CDR2 SVGEGT. This CDR3 contains 16 residues. As DNA, the CDR3 is TGTGCCAGCAGTTACTCTGGACAGGACTCTGGAAACGAGCAGTACTTC. Translation: CASSYSGQDSGNEQYF.

This chain links TRBV5-1 with TRBJ2-7; 9 nucleotides match TRBD1. V lost 5 bases to trimming and J lost 1 base; unmatched junction nucleotides: 7. Germline V gives CDR1 SGHRS, CDR2 YFSETQ. The CDR3 totals 15 residues. The CDR3 DNA is TGCGCCAGCAGAGGTGTTGGGACAGGGTCCTACGAGCAGTACTTC. The encoded protein is CASRGVGTGSYEQYF. The whole variable domain, remainder taken from reference TRBV5-1 and TRBJ2-7, is KAGVTQTPRYLIKTRGQQVTLSCSPISGHRSVSWYQQTPGQGLQFLFEYFSETQRNKGNFPGRFSGRQFSNSRSEMNVSTLELGDSALYLCASRGVGTGSYEQYFGPGTRLTVT.

This clonotype was detected only a few times. The chain combines TRBV28 with TRBJ1-1; D not resolved. The length of the CDR3 is 12 residues. V lost 10 bases to trimming and J lost 0 bases, with 9 bases between them. CDR1 is MDHEN, CDR2 SYDVKM, per germline. CDR3 in DNA: TGTGCCACCGATGACCTGAACACTGAAGCTTTCTTT. The encoded protein is CATDDLNTEAFF.

This clonotype came up a few times. The chain carries TRBV7-9 and TRBJ2-7, with 7 bases fitting TRBD2. V trimming: 5 bases; J trimming: 5 bases; junction bases outside the gene matches: 6. This CDR3 comprises 13 residues. The germline gives CDR1 SEHNR, CDR2 FQNEAQ (reference sequence). The CDR3 region is CASSLTSLHEQYF. CDR3 bases: TGTGCCAGCAGCCTGACTAGCCTCCACGAGCAGTACTTC.

The chain employs TRBV7-2 and TRBJ2-3; 11 bases fit TRBD2. Germline V gives CDR1 SGHTA, CDR2 FQGNSA. V shed 4 bases and J 5 bases; nucleotides not matched to a gene: 8. This CDR3 has 16 residues. CDR3 in DNA: TGTGCCAGCAGCTCCCTAGCGGGGGGTGGCGTAGATACGCAGTATTTT. The encoded protein is CASSSLAGGGVDTQYF.

V usage is TRBV7-9 and J usage is TRBJ1-4; 9 bases are shared with TRBD1. This CDR3 region has 13 residues. After removal of 5 bases from V and 11 bases from J, the junction contained 6 bases not matched to a gene. CDR1 is SEHNR, CDR2 FQNEAQ, per germline (reference sequence). The CDR3 DNA is TGTGCCAGCAGCGCTACAGGGGGCGGGAAACTGTTTTTT. Translated: CASSATGGGKLFF.

The chain employs TRBV11-2 and TRBJ2-7, with no clear D. Trimming took off 4 bases at V and 2 bases at J, with 9 bases between the two ends. The germline V gene encodes CDR1 SGHAT and CDR2 FQNNGV. CDR3 length equals 13 residues. The CDR3 sequence: CASSSMSTYEQYF. CDR3 coding DNA: TGTGCCAGCAGCTCGATGAGTACCTACGAGCAGTACTTC.

This clonotype was seen more than once but under ten times. The J gene is TRBJ2-5, the V gene TRBV12-3 or TRBV12-4, with D possibly matching TRBD2 (6 bases). Trimming removed 6 bases from V and 4 bases from J, with 12 bases in between. The CDR3 contains 13 residues. This CDR3 is CASRLAMGETQYF. In DNA form, the CDR3 reads TGTGCCAGCAGGCTAGCGATGGGAGAGACCCAGTACTTC.

The genes are TRBV20-1 and TRBJ1-5; tentatively, D is TRBD1 (5 bases). The CDR3 has 15 amino acids. The V gene's germline CDR1 is DFQATT and CDR2 SNEGSKA (reference sequence). Trimming removed 1 base from V and 6 bases from J, with 16 bases in between. The CDR3 reads CSARARDLPSQPQHF. In DNA, the CDR3 is TGCAGTGCTAGAGCTAGGGACCTACCAAGTCAGCCCCAGCATTTT.

Here the CDR3 reads CASRDPGFDEQYF. Here the CDR3 DNA reads TGTGCCAGCAGAGACCCTGGCTTTGACGAGCAGTACTTC. The chain joins TRBV6-1 to TRBJ2-7; no firm D call. CDR1 and CDR2 from the germline V gene are MNHNS and SASEGT. Trimming removed 6 bases from V and 5 bases from J, with 14 bases in between. CDR3 length: 13 amino acids.

This clonotype was observed a handful of times. The chain has TRBV20-1 and TRBJ2-1; maybe TRBD1 (5 bases). This CDR3 spans 12 amino acids. V was clipped by 2 bases and J by 6 bases, with 8 bases between them. CDR1 and CDR2 (germline): DFQATT, SNEGSKA (reference sequence). The CDR3 DNA reads as TGCAGTGCTAGACAGGGTTTCAATGAGCAGTTCTTC. Its translation is CSARQGFNEQFF.

The rearrangement joins TRBV9 to TRBJ2-1; D possibly uses TRBD1 or TRBD2 (5 bases each). The CDR3 runs 16 residues. Germline CDR1 SGDLS, CDR2 YYNGEE. V dropped 4 bases and J dropped 7 bases, with 21 bases sitting between them. In DNA form, the CDR3 reads TGTGCCAGCAGCCCGGACTTCGCCTCAGGGTGGAATGAGCAGTTCTTC. As protein: CASSPDFASGWNEQFF.

This chain connects TRBV21-1 to TRBJ1-5. TRBV21-1 is a recognized pseudogene. This CDR3 has 14 amino acids. The CDR3 sequence is CASRRRDGNQPQHF. CDR3 bases: TGTGCCAGCAGACGAAGGGATGGCAATCAGCCCCAGCATTTT.

This rearrangement joins TRBV11-3 to TRBJ1-2; D remains unclear. Germline V gene data show CDR1 as SGHNT and CDR2 as YENEEA. The germline V and J ends were trimmed by 0 bases and 4 bases, with 12 bases remaining between them. The CDR3 loop spans 15 amino acids. The CDR3 region is CASSLDGETGYGYTF. The CDR3 nucleotides read TGTGCCAGCAGCTTAGATGGAGAGACCGGCTATGGCTACACCTTC.

This clonotype was counted between two and nine times. The chain employs TRBV28 and TRBJ2-4; D may be TRBD1 (5 bases). Trimming left V 3 bases short and J 8 bases short, with 14 bases between. CDR3 length: 14 residues. Per germline, CDR1 MDHEN and CDR2 SYDVKM. The DNA of the CDR3 is TGTGCCAGCAGTTTGACAGTCGCCACGGACATTCAGTACTTC. It is translated as CASSLTVATDIQYF.

Notes on this clonotype: The junction departs from germline at one end; a sequencing error may be responsible. This chain uses TRBV7-9 with TRBJ1-1; D unresolved. CDR1 and CDR2 (germline): SEHNR, FQNEAQ (reference sequence). The CDR3 covers 11 residues. The CDR3 region is CANSSAVAAFF. Written as DNA, the CDR3 is TGTGCCAACAGCTCCGCAGTCGCGGCTTTCTTT.

This clonotype was detected only a few times. The rearrangement joins TRBV9 to TRBJ2-3, with TRBD2 as a possible D gene (5 bases). Germline loops: CDR1 SGDLS, CDR2 YYNGEE. V was trimmed by 1 base and J by 7 bases, leaving 13 bases between them. CDR3 length: 14 residues. CDR3 DNA: TGTGCCAGCAGCGTAAGGGCTAGCCCAAATACGCAGTATTTT. Amino acid sequence: CASSVRASPNTQYF.

This clonotype was observed a few times. The chain carries TRBV7-2 and TRBJ2-7; 8 positions agree with TRBD2. V gave up 5 bases and J gave up 4 bases; unmatched junction bases: 10. Germline V gives CDR1 SGHTA, CDR2 FQGNSA. CDR3 length: 15 amino acids. The CDR3 coding sequence is TGTGCCAGCAGCCCCCGAGTAGCGGGGCATTACGAGCAGTACTTC. This translates into CASSPRVAGHYEQYF.